The next 25 T cell receptor beta chains were all read from a single sample in a study of post-analysis software for immune sequencing data. No cognate antigen is known for these TCRs. Unique molecular identifiers were built into the TCR beta cDNA libraries. TCRdb analysed the PCR reads with MiXCR anew, one entry per CDR3 protein. The sample comprises some 690,000 distinct CDR3 sequences, roughly three fifths of which are singletons, and around 11% rests with the top ten. General study findings and limits: When patients were compared with controls, 5 or 6 TRBV segments were more frequent, TRBV5-6, TRBV5-1 and TRBV20-1 among them.

Specimen: blood. These receptors were obtained from a girl aged 2-9 years with multiple sclerosis.

The V call is TRBV20-1, the J call TRBJ2-1; 9 bases agree with TRBD2. Germline values: CDR1 DFQATT, CDR2 SNEGSKA (reference sequence). The CDR3 consists of 13 residues. The junction had 2 bases not matched to a gene; V was cut back by 3 bases and J by 5 bases. This CDR3 is CSARERGDNEQFF. CDR3 nucleotides: TGCAGTGCTAGGGAGCGGGGGGACAATGAGCAGTTCTTC.

The rearrangement uses TRBV12-5 and TRBJ2-7, with a tentative D call TRBD2 (5 bases). Trimming pared 7 bases from V and 0 bases from J, leaving 7 bases between. CDR3 length equals 12 residues. Germline V gene data show CDR1 as LGHNT and CDR2 as FRNRAP. CDR3 sequence reads: CASVGSSYEQYF. As DNA, the CDR3 is TGTGCTAGTGTTGGGAGCTCCTACGAGCAGTACTTC.

This chain links TRBV9 with TRBJ2-1, with TRBD2 matching 10 bases. The germline CDR1 and CDR2 sequences are SGDLS and YYNGEE. Trimming cost V 0 bases and J 3 bases; bases outside gene matches: 6. The CDR3 totals 17 residues. The CDR3 region has the DNA TGTGCCAGCAGCGTAGAAGCGGGAGGGGGTCACTACAATGAGCAGTTCTTC. Its protein is CASSVEAGGGHYNEQFF.

V is TRBV5-6 and J is TRBJ2-7; no firm D call. Germline assignment: CDR1 SGHDT and CDR2 YYEEEE. Between the trimmed V and J ends, which lost 4 bases and 7 bases, there was a span of 15 bases. The CDR3 is 13 amino acids. The CDR3 loop reads CASSVVGLDEQYF. As DNA, the CDR3 is TGTGCCAGCAGCGTTGTGGGCCTCGATGAGCAGTACTTC. Full variable domain (missing parts from reference TRBV5-6 and TRBJ2-7): DAGVTQSPTHLIKTRGQQVTLRCSPKSGHDTVSWYQQALGQGPQFIFQYYEEEERQRGNFPDRFSGHQFPNYSSELNVNALLLGDSALYLCASSVVGLDEQYFGPGTRLTVT.

The rearrangement joins TRBV5-1 to TRBJ2-3; 7 bases are a match to TRBD1. Germline V gene sequence: CDR1 SGHRS, CDR2 YFSETQ. The CDR3 sequence is 15 residues long. With V trimmed by 4 bases and J by 0 bases, 5 bases remained unmatched. The CDR3 loop reads CASSPTGYSTDTQYF. CDR3 nucleotides: TGCGCCAGCAGCCCGACAGGGTATAGCACAGATACGCAGTATTTT.

J is TRBJ1-3 and V is TRBV7-6; no reliable D call. V lost 3 bases, J lost 8 bases, and 5 bases lay in between. There are 11 residues in the CDR3. Germline loops: CDR1 SGHVS, CDR2 FNYEAQ. Here the CDR3 reads CASSLRDTIYF. In DNA form, the CDR3 reads TGTGCCAGCAGCTTGAGGGACACCATATATTTT.

The genes are TRBV7-2 and TRBJ2-3; D may be TRBD2 (5 bases). Trimming left V 10 bases short and J 2 bases short, with 13 bases between. The CDR3 is 13 residues long. Germline V CDR1 and CDR2: SGHTA, FQGNSA. The CDR3 here is CATRRANTDTQYF. Written as DNA, the CDR3 is TGTGCCACCCGGCGGGCCAACACAGATACGCAGTATTTT.

This sequence joins TRBV3-1 and TRBJ2-7; D perhaps matches TRBD1 (6 bases). The V gene lost 4 bases and the J gene lost 2 bases, with 15 bases spanning the gap. The length of the CDR3 is 15 residues. CDR1 LGHDT and CDR2 YNNKEL come from the germline V gene (reference sequence). CDR3: CASSLHRESPYEQYF. The CDR3 DNA is TGTGCCAGCAGCCTTCACAGGGAATCGCCCTACGAGCAGTACTTC.

V is TRBV29-1 and J is TRBJ2-1; no clear D. CDR3 length: 14 amino acids. The germline V and J ends were trimmed by 8 bases and 0 bases, with 14 bases remaining between them. Germline-derived CDR1 and CDR2 are SQVTM and ANQGSEA. The chain's CDR3 is CSSSGTSSYNEQFF. The DNA for the CDR3 is TGCAGCTCCTCAGGCACGAGCTCCTACAATGAGCAGTTCTTC.

This clonotype was seen a single time. CDR3 region: CASSHAQGTNYEQYF. The CDR3, as DNA: TGTGCCAGCAGCCACGCACAGGGGACAAACTACGAGCAGTACTTC. The rearrangement uses TRBV7-2 and TRBJ2-7; 7 nucleotides agree with TRBD1. This CDR3 is 15 amino acids long. Per the germline V gene, CDR1 is SGHTA and CDR2 is FQGNSA. Trimming cost V 5 bases and J 3 bases; bases outside gene matches: 10.

In its sample, this clonotype was seen once. The chain joins TRBV7-6 to TRBJ2-7; 7 bases fit TRBD1. V shed 4 bases and J 5 bases; nucleotides not matched to a gene: 5. CDR1 is SGHVS and CDR2 is FNYEAQ in the germline V gene. This CDR3 has 13 residues. The chain's CDR3 is CASSSTGIDEQYF. CDR3 in DNA: TGTGCCAGCAGCTCGACAGGGATCGACGAGCAGTACTTC.

The table lists this clonotype with many counts. This chain connects TRBV5-1 to TRBJ2-7; D is ambiguous. Trimming took off 0 bases at V and 0 bases at J, with 4 bases between the two ends. Germline V CDR1 and CDR2: SGHRS, YFSETQ. CDR3 length equals 13 residues. CDR3 DNA: TGCGCCAGCAGCTTGGAGGGCTCCTACGAGCAGTACTTC. It specifies CASSLEGSYEQYF.

This sequence joins TRBV6-6 and TRBJ2-3, with TRBD2 identical over 8 bases. V was pared by 0 bases and J by 6 bases, with 11 bases of the junction left unmatched. Per the germline V gene, CDR1 is MNHNY and CDR2 is SVGAGI (reference sequence). This CDR3 has 17 amino acids. CDR3: CASSYSVGGGLRDTQYF. The CDR3 DNA is TGTGCCAGCAGTTACTCTGTCGGGGGGGGGCTAAGGGATACGCAGTATTTT.

The V gene is TRBV11-2, the J gene TRBJ2-1; D uncertain. The CDR3 covers 15 residues. V lost 0 bases to trimming and J lost 3 bases, with 9 bases between them. Per germline, CDR1 SGHAT and CDR2 FQNNGV. The DNA of the CDR3 is TGTGCCAGCAGCTTAGAGGTCGATAGCTACAATGAGCAGTTCTTC. Translation: CASSLEVDSYNEQFF.

The chain links TRBV24-1 to TRBJ2-1; possible D gene TRBD1, 5 bases. V was pared by 1 base and J by 8 bases, with 8 bases between. Germline CDR1 KGHDR, CDR2 SFDVKD. This CDR3 spans 13 amino acids. DNA of the CDR3: TGTGCCACCAGTGATTTCCAAGGGGATGAGCAGTTCTTC. As protein: CATSDFQGDEQFF.

This chain links TRBV20-1 with TRBJ2-1; TRBD2 aligns across 8 bases. Germline V lookup: CDR1 DFQATT, CDR2 SNEGSKA (reference sequence). The CDR3 spans 15 residues. V was clipped by 1 base and J by 9 bases; unmatched bases: 11. The CDR3 reads CSARGRLAGQVEQFF. Here the CDR3 DNA reads TGCAGTGCTAGAGGTCGGCTAGCGGGTCAGGTTGAGCAGTTCTTC.

This clonotype was picked up a small number of times. The chain employs TRBV20-1 and TRBJ2-7; no clear D gene. The V gene lost 8 bases and the J gene lost 7 bases, with 24 bases spanning the gap. This CDR3 spans 14 amino acids. Germline values: CDR1 DFQATT, CDR2 SNEGSKA (reference sequence). Here the CDR3 DNA reads TGCAGTACTGCTAGGGTGGGTGTTCCTAAGGAGCAGTACTTC. This sequence encodes CSTARVGVPKEQYF.

The chain combines TRBV29-1 with TRBJ2-2; TRBD2 agrees at 7 bases. CDR1 is SQVTM and CDR2 is ANQGSEA in the germline V gene. This CDR3 contains 13 residues. The ends lost 6 bases at V and 4 bases at J; junction bases unmatched: 5. The CDR3 region has the DNA TGCAGCGTGTTGACGGGAGGCACCGGGGAGCTGTTTTTT. It translates to CSVLTGGTGELFF.

The genes are TRBV12-3 or TRBV12-4 and TRBJ2-7; 7 nucleotides line up with TRBD2. Losses at the gene ends were 5 bases for V and 3 bases for J; bases not matched to a gene: 4. The CDR3 consists of 13 residues. This CDR3 is CASSGDYVYEQYF. CDR3 bases: TGTGCCAGCAGTGGGGACTACGTCTACGAGCAGTACTTC.

The chain carries TRBV12-3 or TRBV12-4 and TRBJ1-2, with no clear D. Trimming removed 1 base from V and 4 bases from J, with 10 bases in between. The CDR3 totals 14 residues. Here the CDR3 reads CASSLGQESYGYTF. CDR3 coding DNA: TGTGCCAGCAGTTTAGGGCAGGAGTCCTATGGCTACACCTTC.

This clonotype was observed a few times. This rearrangement joins TRBV12-3 or TRBV12-4 to TRBJ1-5, with a possible D match to TRBD1 (6 bases). The CDR3 has 12 amino acids. Trimming took off 3 bases at V and 7 bases at J, with 7 bases between the two ends. CDR3 nucleotide sequence: TGTGCCAGCAGTTTTGGGGGCCAGCCCCAGCATTTT. Encoded protein: CASSFGGQPQHF.

This clonotype has just a few counts. V is TRBV6-2 or TRBV6-3 and J is TRBJ2-1, with 10 bases matching TRBD2. The ends lost 0 bases at V and 3 bases at J; junction bases unmatched: 11. Germline-derived CDR1 and CDR2 are MNHEY and SVGEGT. The CDR3 spans 19 residues. The CDR3 spells CASSYSLAGALFLYNEQFF. For the CDR3, the DNA is TGTGCCAGCAGTTACTCCCTAGCGGGGGCCCTATTCCTCTACAATGAGCAGTTCTTC.

J is TRBJ2-5 and V is TRBV12-3 or TRBV12-4; D gene uncertain. The CDR3 covers 14 residues. Trimming left V 3 bases short and J 0 bases short, with 8 bases between. The CDR3 loop is CASSFGPYQETQYF. The CDR3 DNA reads TGTGCCAGCAGTTTCGGACCGTACCAAGAGACCCAGTACTTC.

The rearrangement links TRBV7-9 to TRBJ2-3; tentative D call: TRBD2 (5 bases). The CDR3 length is 15 residues. The V end lost 5 bases, the J end lost 2 bases, and 14 bases lay between the germline ends. CDR1 is SEHNR, CDR2 FQNEAQ, per germline (reference sequence). CDR3 sequence: CASSLPLDSTDTQYF. CDR3 nucleotide sequence: TGTGCCAGCAGCCTACCCTTGGACTCCACAGATACGCAGTATTTT.

CDR3 residues: CASSPKTGYDTEAFF. In nucleotides, the CDR3 is TGTGCCAGCAGCCCAAAGACAGGATACGACACTGAAGCTTTCTTT. V gene TRBV5-6 combines with J gene TRBJ1-1; a weak D match, TRBD1 (6 bases). This CDR3 region has 15 residues. V dropped 4 bases and J dropped 3 bases, with 16 bases sitting between them. Germline V CDR1 and CDR2: SGHDT, YYEEEE.